The 20 T cell receptor beta chains reported below all come from one sample, sequenced in a study of T cells in Graves' hyperthyroidism and ophthalmopathy. Amplified TCR beta CDR3 regions came from RNA transcripts. A set of HTBI primers served as the primers for a first-round RT-PCR of the TCR CDR3. Each CDR3 protein is one row after TCRdb ran MiXCR on the multiplex PCR reads. The sample has almost 600,000 distinct CDR3 sequences, around 45% seen once. Material for sequencing was peripheral blood or thyroid tissue (not recorded which). Receptor source: a woman aged 18-29 years with Graves' hyperthyroidism.

This clonotype was picked up many times. This chain joins TRBV7-9 and TRBJ2-2; unclear D gene. CDR1 is SEHNR and CDR2 is FQNEAQ in the germline V gene (reference sequence). V was cut by 4 bases and J by 4 bases, with 7 bases left in between. The CDR3 has 13 residues. CDR3 in DNA: TGTGCCAGCAGCTCGGTCCGCACCGGGGAGCTGTTTTTT. This sequence encodes CASSSVRTGELFF. Filled out from reference TRBV7-9 and TRBJ2-2, the complete variable domain reads DTGVSQNPRHKITKRGQNVTFRCDPISEHNRLYWYRQTLGQGPEFLTYFQNEAQLEKSRLLSDRFSAERPKGSFSTLEIQRTEQGDSAMYLCASSSVRTGELFFGEGSRLTVL.

This clonotype was observed a few times. V gene TRBV24-1 combines with J gene TRBJ2-5, with 9 bases that match TRBD1. The CDR3 runs 13 residues. Germline loops: CDR1 KGHDR, CDR2 SFDVKD. V trimming: 9 bases; J trimming: 5 bases; junction bases outside the gene matches: 6. The CDR3 DNA follows: TGTGCCACCGGGGACAGGGTAGGCGAGACCCAGTACTTC. Its translation is CATGDRVGETQYF.

V gene TRBV29-1 combines with J gene TRBJ2-6, with 8 bases lining up with TRBD1. The trim removed 3 bases at V and 4 bases at J, leaving 11 bases unmatched. Per germline, CDR1 SQVTM and CDR2 ANQGSEA. CDR3 length: 17 amino acids. The CDR3 sequence: CSVDGAGGALGANVLTF. DNA for the CDR3: TGCAGCGTTGATGGGGCAGGGGGCGCTTTAGGGGCCAACGTCCTGACTTTC.

Ten or more counts support this clonotype. The V gene is TRBV11-2, the J gene TRBJ1-4, with D possibly being TRBD1 (6 bases). The CDR3 is made up of 14 amino acids. V dropped 5 bases and J dropped 8 bases, with 15 bases sitting between them. CDR1 is SGHAT, CDR2 FQNNGV, per germline. In DNA form, the CDR3 reads TGTGCCAGCAGCCCCACAGGGTTCGGCGAAAAACTGTTTTTT. Translation gives CASSPTGFGEKLFF.

The chain recombines TRBV7-8 with TRBJ2-7; TRBD1 matches 11 bases. This CDR3 spans 17 amino acids. The V and J ends lost 6 bases and 6 bases, in that order; junction bases with no gene match: 16. CDR1 and CDR2 (germline): SGHVS, FQNEAQ. CDR3 sequence reads: CASSPHPPGTGGGEQYF. CDR3 sequence (DNA): TGTGCCAGCAGTCCCCACCCCCCCGGGACAGGGGGGGGCGAGCAGTACTTC.

The CDR3 protein is CASVIGTGAYEQYF. CDR3 DNA sequence: TGTGCCAGCGTGATCGGGACAGGGGCATACGAGCAGTACTTC. The V call is TRBV25-1, the J call TRBJ2-7, with 10 bases fitting TRBD1. The germline CDR1 and CDR2 sequences are MGHDK and SYGVNS. This CDR3 is 14 amino acids long. With 8 bases clipped from V and 4 bases from J, the junction kept 8 bases outside the gene matches.

CDR3 sequence: CASSQSRAGLKGEQYF. DNA of the CDR3: TGCGCCAGCAGCCAATCTCGGGCCGGATTAAAGGGCGAGCAGTACTTC. The chain uses TRBV4-1 and TRBJ2-7; D ambiguous. This CDR3 has 16 residues. Per germline, CDR1 MGHRA and CDR2 YSYEKL. With 2 bases removed from V and 6 bases from J, the gap between germline ends came to 20 bases.

This clonotype was picked up many times. This rearrangement joins TRBV9 to TRBJ2-5; tentatively, D is TRBD1 (6 bases). The V end lost 4 bases, the J end lost 3 bases, and 16 bases lay between the germline ends. Germline CDR1 is SGDLS and CDR2 is YYNGEE. CDR3 size: 15 residues. The CDR3 sequence is CASSISRGLEETQYF. DNA for the CDR3: TGTGCCAGCAGCATCTCCAGGGGCTTGGAAGAGACCCAGTACTTC. The full variable domain, in which reference TRBV9 and TRBJ2-5 provide the parts outside the CDR3, is DSGVTQTPKHLITATGQRVTLRCSPRSGDLSVYWYQQSLDQGLQFLIQYYNGEERAKGNILERFSAQQFPDLHSELNLSSLELGDSALYFCASSISRGLEETQYFGPGTRLLVL.

This clonotype was seen ten or more times. V is TRBV20-1 and J is TRBJ1-4; no definite D call. V lost 6 bases to trimming and J lost 5 bases, with 4 bases between them. This CDR3 is built from 10 residues. CDR1 is DFQATT and CDR2 is SNEGSKA in the germline V gene (reference sequence). Written as DNA, the CDR3 is TGCAGTGCCCGAAATGAAAAACTGTTTTTT. This gives the protein CSARNEKLFF.

Concerning this clonotype itself: The germline gene is not matched at one end of the junction; a read error may be the cause. V is TRBV5-5 and J is TRBJ2-3; D remains ambiguous. From germline, CDR1 is SGHKS and CDR2 YYEKEE (reference sequence). This CDR3 region has 15 residues. The CDR3 loop is CASSLAASSTDTQYF. CDR3 in DNA: TGCGCCAGCAGCTTGGCGGCGTCTAGCACAGATACGCAGTATTTT. The variable domain in full, completed from reference TRBV5-5 and TRBJ2-3, reads DAGVTQSPTHLIKTRGQQVTLRCSPISGHKSVSWYQQVLGQGPQFIFQYYEKEERGRGNFPDRFSARQFPNYSSELNVNALLLGDSALYLCASSLAASSTDTQYFGPGTRLTVL.

The gene calls are TRBV7-2 and TRBJ2-1, with D unresolved. V shed 7 bases and J shed 0 bases, with 7 bases lying between them. From germline, CDR1 is SGHTA and CDR2 FQGNSA. The CDR3 is made up of 13 amino acids. This CDR3 is CASKASSYNEQFF. CDR3 DNA: TGTGCCAGCAAGGCAAGCTCCTACAATGAGCAGTTCTTC. Complete variable domain (other parts from reference TRBV7-2 and TRBJ2-1): GAGVSQSPSNKVTEKGKDVELRCDPISGHTALYWYRQSLGQGLEFLIYFQGNSAPDKSGLPSDRFSAERTGGSVSTLTIQRTQQEDSAVYLCASKASSYNEQFFGPGTRLTVL.

This clonotype was detected ten times or more. The chain recombines TRBV6-5 with TRBJ2-7, with D maybe TRBD2 (5 bases). CDR3 length: 11 residues. CDR1 and CDR2 (germline): MNHEY, SVGAGI. V lost 8 bases to trimming and J lost 11 bases, with 16 bases between them. The CDR3 nucleotides are TGTGCCAGCGAGACCGGGGAATGGAAGTACTTC. It translates to CASETGEWKYF.

The rearrangement uses TRBV29-1 and TRBJ2-3; D gene ambiguous. V was pared by 4 bases and J by 0 bases, with 11 bases between. The germline CDR1 and CDR2 sequences are SQVTM and ANQGSEA. There are 14 residues in the CDR3. The CDR3 DNA reads as TGCAGCGTTGGCAGGTCGACTAGCACAGATACGCAGTATTTT. It translates to CSVGRSTSTDTQYF.

A word on this clonotype: A read error may be the cause here, since a much bigger clone is one base away. The V gene is TRBV9, the J gene TRBJ1-6; 7 bases match TRBD1. Germline loops: CDR1 SGDLS, CDR2 YYNGEE. V lost 5 bases to trimming and J lost 7 bases; unmatched junction nucleotides: 6. CDR3 length: 14 residues. CDR3 DNA sequence: TGTGCCAGCAGTTTAGACAGGGCCAATTCACCCCTCCACTTT. It encodes CASSLDRANSPLHF.

This clonotype appeared a single time. The V gene is TRBV11-2, the J gene TRBJ2-7; 7 bases match TRBD2. The J call is uncertain, as TRBJ2-1 better fits the DNA end. Germline V CDR1 and CDR2: SGHAT, FQNNGV. This CDR3 contains 14 residues. The CDR3 DNA reads TGTGCCAGCAGCTTTGAGACTACGCGGGAGGAGCAGTTCTTC. Amino acid sequence: CASSFETTREEQFF.

This clonotype was observed many times. The V call is TRBV12-3 or TRBV12-4, the J call TRBJ2-7, with 10 bases matching TRBD2. This CDR3 region has 17 residues. Unmatched junction bases numbered 11, after V lost 5 bases and J lost 1 base. CDR3 sequence (DNA): TGTGCCAGCAGTGGCAACAACCCTAGCGGGAGTTCCTACGAGCAGTACTTC. Encoded protein: CASSGNNPSGSSYEQYF.

This chain links TRBV7-2 with TRBJ2-7; D unclear. In germline, CDR1 is SGHTA, CDR2 FQGNSA. The CDR3 runs to 12 residues. Deletions cut 1 base from V and 9 bases from J, with 10 bases between. The CDR3 nucleotides read TGTGCCAGCAGCTTAGTCTTAGTAGGGCAGTACTTC. This encodes CASSLVLVGQYF.

Concerning this clonotype: Compared with germline, one end of the junction differs, possibly owing to a read error. J is TRBJ2-5 and V is TRBV4-3, with D maybe TRBD1 (5 bases). The germline V gene encodes CDR1 LGHNA and CDR2 YSLEER. CDR3 length: 14 residues. DNA of the CDR3: TGCGCCAGCAGCTTGGTGTGGACACCAGAGACCCAGCACTTC. It specifies CASSLVWTPETQHF.

This clonotype has more than one count but fewer than ten. With a far larger clone one base away, a read error is the likely cause. This rearrangement joins TRBV7-6 to TRBJ2-2; D ambiguous. Germline assignment: CDR1 SGHVS and CDR2 FNYEAQ. V lost 4 bases and J 6 bases, leaving 3 bases between the germline ends. This CDR3 comprises 11 residues. CDR3 coding DNA: TGTGCCAGCAGCTCCCCCGGGGAGCTGTTTTTT. This codes for CASSSPGELFF. The entire variable domain, with the rest obtained from reference TRBV7-6 and TRBJ2-2, is as follows: GAGVSQSPRYKVTKRGQDVALRCDPISGHVSLYWYRQALGQGPEFLTYFNYEAQQDKSGLPNDRFSAERPEGSISTLTIQRTEQRDSAMYRCASSSPGELFFGEGSRLTVL.

This clonotype showed up many times. The rearrangement uses TRBV6-6 and TRBJ1-6; a possible D gene is TRBD1 (5 bases). CDR3 length: 16 amino acids. In germline, CDR1 is MNHNY, CDR2 SVGAGI (reference sequence). The V end lost 1 base, the J end lost 7 bases, and 14 bases lay between the germline ends. This CDR3 reads CASSYLALTANSPLHF. The CDR3 bases are TGTGCCAGCAGTTACTTGGCCCTGACAGCCAATTCACCCCTCCACTTT.